A single sample is the source of the 8 T cell receptor beta chains below, sequenced in a study of CD8 T cells in Susac syndrome. With random hexamers, 0.5 to 1 ug RNA was reverse transcribed. TCRdb itself ran the immunoSEQ multiplex PCR reads through MiXCR, one entry per CDR3 protein. This sample yields more than 95,000 distinct CDR3 sequences, of which around 94% are seen a single time; around 0.2% belongs to the top ten. Source material: CD8+ T cells from PBMCs. These receptor sequences come from a human donor with Susac syndrome.

This chain links TRBV7-9 with TRBJ1-1; no clear D gene. In germline, CDR1 is SEHNR, CDR2 FQNEAQ (reference sequence). V was clipped by 1 base and J by 7 bases, with 13 bases between them. CDR3 size: 14 residues. CDR3 protein: CASSLVVRPLEAFF. DNA of the CDR3: TGTGCCAGCAGCTTAGTCGTTCGGCCGCTTGAAGCTTTCTTT.

The chain employs TRBV12-3 or TRBV12-4 and TRBJ1-2; D unclear. The V end lost 2 bases, the J end lost 6 bases, and 13 bases lay between the germline ends. This CDR3 comprises 14 residues. CDR3 region: CASSLREGWHGYTF. The CDR3 DNA is TGTGCCAGCAGTTTACGGGAGGGTTGGCATGGCTACACCTTC.

This clonotype was seen only a few times. For the CDR3, the DNA is TGTGCCAGCAGCTTACGGCAGGGGGCCTACAATGAGCAGTTCTTC. It codes for CASSLRQGAYNEQFF. The gene calls are TRBV7-3 and TRBJ2-1; 7 bases fit TRBD1. The V segment lost 2 bases and the J segment 2 bases; nucleotides outside the gene matches: 3. The CDR3 runs to 15 residues. From germline, CDR1 is SGHTA and CDR2 FQGTGA.

The gene calls are TRBV27 and TRBJ2-7; perhaps D is TRBD1 or TRBD2 (6 bases each). CDR1 and CDR2 (germline): MNHEY, SMNVEV (reference sequence). This CDR3 spans 12 amino acids. Trimming left V 3 bases short and J 5 bases short, with 8 bases between. The CDR3 nucleotides read TGTGCCAGCAGTTTGGGGGGCCACGAGCAGTACTTC. Protein sequence: CASSLGGHEQYF.

The rearrangement links TRBV11-2 to TRBJ2-1; TRBD2 agrees at 13 bases. V was pared by 5 bases and J by 9 bases, with 13 bases of the junction left unmatched. Germline V gene lookup returns CDR1 SGHAT and CDR2 FQNNGV. This CDR3 contains 17 residues. The CDR3 bases are TGTGCCAGCAGCCTCCTGGGAGAACTAGCGGGGGGGGTTGAGCAGTTCTTC. It translates to CASSLLGELAGGVEQFF.

The J gene is TRBJ1-6, the V gene TRBV19; possibly TRBD1 for D (6 bases). The length of the CDR3 is 15 residues. The V end lost 5 bases, the J end lost 10 bases, and 18 bases lay between the germline ends. Germline lookup yields CDR1 LNHDA and CDR2 SQIVND (reference sequence). The CDR3 protein is CASSPPDRSASPLHF. CDR3 coding DNA: TGTGCCAGTAGTCCGCCGGACAGAAGTGCCTCACCCCTCCACTTT.

J is TRBJ2-2 and V is TRBV4-2, with 8 positions matching TRBD2. CDR3 length: 16 residues. V was clipped by 0 bases and J by 5 bases; unmatched bases: 5. CDR1 and CDR2 (germline): LGHNA, YNFKEQ. This CDR3 is CASSQEPAGVTGELFF. In DNA, the CDR3 is TGTGCCAGCAGCCAAGAACCAGCGGGAGTAACCGGGGAGCTGTTTTTT.

In this sample, this clonotype turned up once. The chain recombines TRBV5-4 with TRBJ1-1, with no clear D. The CDR3 extends over 13 amino acids. The germline V gene encodes CDR1 SGHNT and CDR2 YYREEE (reference sequence). The ends were cut back, 0 bases at V and 4 bases at J, with 7 bases in the middle. The CDR3 nucleotides are TGTGCCAGCAGCTTGGGTACGGCCACTGAAGCTTTCTTT. Amino acid sequence: CASSLGTATEAFF. Supplemented by reference TRBV5-4 and TRBJ1-1, the full variable domain reads ETGVTQSPTHLIKTRGQQVTLRCSSQSGHNTVSWYQQALGQGPQFIFQYYREEENGRGNFPPRFSGLQFPNYSSELNVNALELDDSALYLCASSLGTATEAFFGQGTRLTVV.